The clone carrying this TCR beta chain was seen more than once but under ten times. This CDR3 contains 14 residues. Germline V lookup: CDR1 DFQATT, CDR2 SNEGSKA (reference sequence). Trimming stripped 2 bases from V and 0 bases from J, with 8 bases between. This sample was taken from a study of human T cells and chemical hapten exposure. This sample's time point: patch test 1, 2 weeks after DPC sensitization. Sample treatment: therapeutic diphenylcyclopropenone sensitization with weekly scalp DPC. Non-pregnant alopecia patients aged 18 to 70, suitable for DPC therapy. The total RNA was obtained from whole blood that was not fractionated. A single record per CDR3 protein comes from TCRdb applying MiXCR to the RACE reads. This table has around 120,000 distinct CDR3 sequences, around 13% appearing once.

The source of this sequence is a man aged 18 to 30 with alopecia areata. Some clones in this sample may be carry-over from other donors' samples. The sequenced sample was whole blood, obtained in connection with sensitization to the hapten diphenylcyclopropenone (DPC). J is TRBJ1-5 and V is TRBV20-1; unclear D gene. Here the CDR3 reads CSARPPPSNQPQHF. The CDR3 bases are TGCAGTGCTAGACCCCCACCTAGCAATCAGCCCCAGCATTTT.